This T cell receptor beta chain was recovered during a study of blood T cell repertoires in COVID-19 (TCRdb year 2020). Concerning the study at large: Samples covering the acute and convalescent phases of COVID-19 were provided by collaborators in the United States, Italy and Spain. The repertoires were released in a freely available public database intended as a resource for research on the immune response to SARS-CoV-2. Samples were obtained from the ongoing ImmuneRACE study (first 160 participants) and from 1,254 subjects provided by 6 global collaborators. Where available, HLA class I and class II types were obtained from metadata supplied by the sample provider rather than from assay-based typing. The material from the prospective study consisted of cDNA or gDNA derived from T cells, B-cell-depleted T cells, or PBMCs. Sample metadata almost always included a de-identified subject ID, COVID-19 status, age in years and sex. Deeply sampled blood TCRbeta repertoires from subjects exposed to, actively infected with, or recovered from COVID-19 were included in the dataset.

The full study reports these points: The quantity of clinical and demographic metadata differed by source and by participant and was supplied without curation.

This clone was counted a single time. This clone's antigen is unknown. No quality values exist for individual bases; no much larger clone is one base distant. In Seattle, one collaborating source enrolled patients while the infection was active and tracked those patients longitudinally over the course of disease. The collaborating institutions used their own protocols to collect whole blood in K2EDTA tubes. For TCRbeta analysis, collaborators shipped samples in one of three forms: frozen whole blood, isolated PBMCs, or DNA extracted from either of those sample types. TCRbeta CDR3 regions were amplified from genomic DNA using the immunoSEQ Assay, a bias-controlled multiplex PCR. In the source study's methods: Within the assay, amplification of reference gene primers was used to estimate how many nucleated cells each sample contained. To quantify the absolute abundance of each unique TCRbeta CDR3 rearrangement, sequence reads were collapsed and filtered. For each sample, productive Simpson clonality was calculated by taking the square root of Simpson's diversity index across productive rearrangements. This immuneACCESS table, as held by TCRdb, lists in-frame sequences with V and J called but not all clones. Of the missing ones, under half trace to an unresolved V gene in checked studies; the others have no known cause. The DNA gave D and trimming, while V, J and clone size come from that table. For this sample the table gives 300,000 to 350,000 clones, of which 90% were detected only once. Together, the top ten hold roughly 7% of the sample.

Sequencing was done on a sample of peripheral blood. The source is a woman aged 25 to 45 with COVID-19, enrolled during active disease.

In nucleotide form, the sequence is TGTGCCAGTAGTATCTTACTAGGACCCGCCCATGAGCAGTTCTTC. Protein translation: CASSILLGPAHEQFF. Recombination linked TRBV19 to TRBJ2-1, and possibly TRBD2, on 5 matching bases. V and J lose 3 bases and 8 bases, and a span of 17 bases separates them. From its cysteine to its phenylalanine, the CDR3 spans 15 amino acids. Just the 45-base CDR3 DNA is kept, in frame starting at base 1. CDR1 is given as LNHDA and CDR2 as SQIVND, both from the germline V gene (reference sequence).